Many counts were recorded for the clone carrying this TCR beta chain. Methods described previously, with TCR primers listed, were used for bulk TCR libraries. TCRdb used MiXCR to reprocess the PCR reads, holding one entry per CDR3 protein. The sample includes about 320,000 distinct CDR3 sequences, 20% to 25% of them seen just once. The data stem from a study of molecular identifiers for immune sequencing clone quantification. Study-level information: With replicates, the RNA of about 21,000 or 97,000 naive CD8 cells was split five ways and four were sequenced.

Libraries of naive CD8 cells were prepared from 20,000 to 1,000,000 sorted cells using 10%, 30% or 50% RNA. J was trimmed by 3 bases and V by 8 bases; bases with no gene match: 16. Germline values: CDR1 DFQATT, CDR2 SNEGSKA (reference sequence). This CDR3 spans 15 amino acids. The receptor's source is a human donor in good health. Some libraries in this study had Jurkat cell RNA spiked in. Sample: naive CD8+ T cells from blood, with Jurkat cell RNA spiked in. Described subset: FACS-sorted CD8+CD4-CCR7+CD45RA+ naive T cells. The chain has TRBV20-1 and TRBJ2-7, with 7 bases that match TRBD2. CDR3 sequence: CSSGRGLGSFYEQYF. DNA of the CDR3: TGCAGTTCAGGGAGGGGACTGGGATCGTTCTACGAGCAGTACTTC.